Shown below are 26 T cell receptor beta chains from a single sample sequenced in a study of blood T cell repertoires in COVID-19. Sequenced by immunoSEQ multiplex PCR; TCRdb stores in-frame clones only, minus some. The sample holds 140,000 or so clones, 85% seen once. Sequenced input: peripheral blood. Receptors were obtained from a man aged 45-60 years with acute or convalescent COVID-19.

This clone was seen just once. The chain links TRBV27 to TRBJ2-2; 7 positions agree with TRBD1. This CDR3 has 16 residues. Per the germline V gene, CDR1 is MNHEY and CDR2 is SMNVEV (reference sequence). Trimming removed 6 bases from V and 3 bases from J; junction bases left unmatched: 10. CDR3 bases: TGTGCCAGCAGGAGACAGGGACAGAGGGACACCGGGGAGCTGTTTTTT. This codes for CASRRQGQRDTGELFF.

Here the CDR3 reads CATSDRRGGGYTF. The CDR3 DNA is TGTGCCACCAGTGACCGCAGAGGAGGTGGCTACACCTTC. J is TRBJ1-2 and V is TRBV24-1, with D uncertain. Germline V gene sequence: CDR1 KGHDR, CDR2 SFDVKD. V was trimmed by 4 bases and J by 7 bases, leaving 12 bases between them. The CDR3 is made up of 13 amino acids.

This chain uses TRBV6-5 with TRBJ2-1; TRBD1 is a possible D gene (5 bases). The germline V gene encodes CDR1 MNHEY and CDR2 SVGAGI. The CDR3 loop spans 15 amino acids. V shed 5 bases and J shed 5 bases, with 16 bases lying between them. In DNA, the CDR3 is TGTGCCAGCAGTCTAAGCCAGGGTTTGAACAATGAGCAGTTCTTC. This sequence encodes CASSLSQGLNNEQFF.

The chain carries TRBV7-2 and TRBJ2-1; 10 bases line up with TRBD2. CDR3 length: 15 residues. Germline V gene data show CDR1 as SGHTA and CDR2 as FQGNSA. V lost 5 bases and J lost 10; bases outside the gene matches: 11. The CDR3 DNA reads as TGTGCCAGCAGCCTACTAGCGGGATTTTCAGGGGAGCAGTTCTTC. Its protein product is CASSLLAGFSGEQFF.

This rearrangement joins TRBV6-6 to TRBJ2-1, with 12 bases fitting TRBD2. CDR1 is MNHNY and CDR2 is SVGAGI in the germline V gene (reference sequence). The CDR3 sequence is 16 residues long. With V trimmed by 5 bases and J by 1 base, 3 bases remained unmatched. CDR3 bases: TGTGCCAGCAGTCGAACTAGCGGGAGGTCCTACAATGAGCAGTTCTTC. Translated, it gives CASSRTSGRSYNEQFF.

The chain employs TRBV4-1 and TRBJ1-1; 7 bases map to TRBD1. J gave up 5 bases and V 4 bases, and 16 bases lay outside the gene matches. The CDR3 spans 17 residues. Germline lookup yields CDR1 MGHRA and CDR2 YSYEKL. CDR3 protein: CASSLQILGTAETEAFF. In DNA form, the CDR3 reads TGCGCCAGCAGCCTACAAATTTTAGGGACAGCCGAGACTGAAGCTTTCTTT.

V and J are TRBV7-9 and TRBJ2-6, with D tentatively TRBD1 (5 bases). The CDR3 has 17 amino acids. Germline CDR1 and CDR2: SEHNR and FQNEAQ (reference sequence). Deletions cut 5 bases from V and 0 bases from J, with 14 bases between. This CDR3 is CASSPWRQSSGANVLTF. CDR3 nucleotides: TGTGCCAGCAGCCCCTGGCGACAGTCCTCTGGGGCCAACGTCCTGACTTTC.

The chain combines TRBV6-5 with TRBJ2-7; D may be TRBD2 (5 bases). Germline-derived CDR1 and CDR2 are MNHEY and SVGAGI. Deletions cut 1 base from V and 2 bases from J, with 9 bases between. The CDR3 covers 14 residues. This CDR3 reads CASSYYGVTYEQYF. The CDR3 nucleotides read TGTGCCAGCAGTTACTACGGGGTTACCTACGAGCAGTACTTC.

This sequence joins TRBV5-1 and TRBJ2-5; 8 bases align to TRBD2. The germline gives CDR1 SGHRS, CDR2 YFSETQ. This CDR3 is 15 amino acids long. With V trimmed by 4 bases and J by 5 bases, 10 bases remained unmatched. The CDR3 sequence: CASSDGRGAPETQYF. Here the CDR3 DNA reads TGCGCCAGCAGCGATGGGCGGGGGGCCCCGGAGACCCAGTACTTC.

The chain carries TRBV6-2 or TRBV6-3 and TRBJ1-5; the D gene is possibly TRBD1 (6 bases). Germline V gives CDR1 MNHEY, CDR2 SVGEGT. V was pared by 0 bases and J by 0 bases, with 9 bases between. The CDR3 runs to 16 residues. CDR3 protein: CASSYSWGLSNQPQHF. In nucleotides, the CDR3 is TGTGCCAGCAGTTACTCATGGGGGCTTAGCAATCAGCCCCAGCATTTT.

This clone was seen a single time. J is TRBJ2-5 and V is TRBV11-3, with a tentative D call TRBD1 (6 bases). Germline-derived CDR1 and CDR2 are SGHNT and YENEEA. The CDR3 sequence is 16 residues long. The germline V and J ends were trimmed by 4 bases and 5 bases, with 20 bases remaining between them. The CDR3 reads CASSSIRTGSGETQYF. CDR3 coding DNA: TGTGCCAGCAGCTCCATTAGAACAGGGTCAGGGGAGACCCAGTACTTC.

This clone came up a few times. This chain links TRBV5-4 with TRBJ1-6; D not resolved. CDR3 length: 12 amino acids. The germline V gene encodes CDR1 SGHNT and CDR2 YYREEE (reference sequence). V was clipped by 7 bases and J by 6 bases, with 8 bases between them. CDR3 sequence reads: CASGQPNSPLHF. The CDR3 region has the DNA TGTGCCAGCGGGCAGCCTAATTCACCCCTCCACTTT.

This clone was recorded a few times. The rearrangement links TRBV28 to TRBJ1-2, with D possibly TRBD1 on 5 matching bases. The CDR3 loop spans 14 amino acids. The ends were cut back, 7 bases at V and 3 bases at J, with 15 bases in the middle. CDR1 is MDHEN, CDR2 SYDVKM, per germline. CDR3: CASKFAGTYYGYTF. DNA of the CDR3: TGTGCCAGCAAATTCGCCGGGACTTACTATGGCTACACCTTC.

The rearrangement uses TRBV4-2 and TRBJ2-3; perhaps TRBD2 as D (6 bases). Germline CDR1 and CDR2: LGHNA and YNFKEQ. The CDR3 covers 14 residues. With 7 bases removed from V and 2 bases from J, the gap between germline ends came to 13 bases. In DNA, the CDR3 is TGTGCCAGCAACACGGGGGAGATCACAGATACGCAGTATTTT. Its protein product is CASNTGEITDTQYF.

CDR3 nucleotides: TGTGCCAGCAGCTTATCAGATTCACCCCTCCACTTT. Encoded protein: CASSLSDSPLHF. V gene TRBV11-3 combines with J gene TRBJ1-6; D unclear. V was cut by 2 bases and J by 8 bases, with 4 bases left in between. CDR1 and CDR2 from the germline V gene are SGHNT and YENEEA. The CDR3 extends over 12 amino acids.

The rearrangement uses TRBV6-6 and TRBJ1-2; TRBD1 agrees at 9 bases. The V segment lost 5 bases and the J segment 2 bases; nucleotides outside the gene matches: 3. CDR3 length equals 14 residues. Per germline, CDR1 MNHNY and CDR2 SVGAGI (reference sequence). The chain's CDR3 is CASSETGGNYGYTF. The CDR3 DNA sequence: TGTGCCAGCAGTGAGACAGGGGGAAACTATGGCTACACCTTC.

This clone was recorded only once. The chain combines TRBV12-3 or TRBV12-4 with TRBJ2-7; D is undetermined. The length of the CDR3 is 13 residues. Trimming left V 1 base short and J 0 bases short, with 4 bases between. The CDR3 region is CASSLGSSYEQYF. The CDR3 DNA reads as TGTGCCAGCAGTTTAGGGAGCTCCTACGAGCAGTACTTC.

V is TRBV27 and J is TRBJ2-3; D possibly corresponds to TRBD2 (6 bases). CDR1 and CDR2 (germline): MNHEY, SMNVEV (reference sequence). Deletions cut 0 bases from V and 3 bases from J, with 16 bases between. The CDR3 contains 17 residues. As DNA, the CDR3 is TGTGCCAGCAGTTTATCAGCTAGCGCTTACGTAACAGATACGCAGTATTTT. It codes for CASSLSASAYVTDTQYF.

V usage is TRBV5-6 and J usage is TRBJ1-6, with D hard to call. Germline assignment: CDR1 SGHDT and CDR2 YYEEEE. Trimming stripped 4 bases from V and 5 bases from J, with 7 bases between. The CDR3 spans 13 residues. CDR3 sequence: CASSRGNNSPLHF. The CDR3 DNA reads as TGTGCCAGCAGCCGAGGGAATAATTCACCCCTCCACTTT.

This sequence joins TRBV7-9 and TRBJ1-3, with no clear D. The CDR3 length is 11 residues. Germline-derived CDR1 and CDR2 are SEHNR and FQNEAQ (reference sequence). V gave up 7 bases and J gave up 6 bases, with 7 bases separating them. This CDR3 is CASTLINTIYF. The CDR3 bases are TGTGCCAGCACCCTAATAAACACCATATATTTT.

J is TRBJ2-4 and V is TRBV4-1, with D unclear. CDR1 is MGHRA and CDR2 is YSYEKL in the germline V gene. Trimming took 0 bases from V and 8 from J, leaving 17 bases between them. The CDR3 totals 16 residues. This CDR3 reads CASSQDRTKTRDIQYF. Written as DNA, the CDR3 is TGCGCCAGCAGCCAAGATCGAACCAAAACCCGAGACATTCAGTACTTC.

The V call is TRBV7-9, the J call TRBJ2-1; 11 bases map to TRBD2. The V gene end was trimmed by 0 bases and the J gene end by 0 bases; junction bases not matched to a gene: 1. There are 17 residues in the CDR3. In germline, CDR1 is SEHNR, CDR2 FQNEAQ (reference sequence). The CDR3 protein is CASSLAGTSGSYNEQFF. The CDR3 nucleotides read TGTGCCAGCAGCTTAGCCGGGACTAGCGGCTCCTACAATGAGCAGTTCTTC.

This sequence joins TRBV28 and TRBJ2-1; TRBD2 matches at 12 bases. This CDR3 has 16 amino acids. V trimming: 5 bases; J trimming: 7 bases; junction bases outside the gene matches: 9. Germline values: CDR1 MDHEN, CDR2 SYDVKM. CDR3 residues: CASSPLTSGSYNEQFF. CDR3 nucleotides: TGTGCCAGCAGTCCCCTGACTAGCGGGAGTTATAATGAGCAGTTCTTC.

The chain couples TRBV19 to TRBJ2-7; 7 bases line up with TRBD1. The CDR3 is 16 residues long. The junction had 12 bases not matched to a gene; V was cut back by 4 bases and J by 3 bases. CDR1 LNHDA and CDR2 SQIVND come from the germline V gene (reference sequence). The CDR3 spells CASSTPGTEKGYEQYF. The CDR3 region has the DNA TGTGCCAGTAGTACCCCCGGGACAGAGAAGGGCTACGAGCAGTACTTC.

V and J are TRBV6-4 and TRBJ1-5; the match to TRBD1 covers 8 bases. The CDR3 covers 15 residues. Germline values: CDR1 MRHNA, CDR2 SNTAGT. V shed 6 bases, J shed 1 base, and the junction held 5 bases outside the gene matches. Written as DNA, the CDR3 is TGTGCCAGCAGCCCGACAGGGGCCAGCAATCAGCCCCAGCATTTT. Amino acids: CASSPTGASNQPQHF.

This chain connects TRBV18 to TRBJ2-3; TRBD2 aligns across 8 bases. J gave up 6 bases and V 5 bases, and 4 bases lay outside the gene matches. The CDR3 sequence is 13 residues long. Germline V gene sequence: CDR1 KGHSH, CDR2 LQKENI. CDR3 loop: CASSERLADTQYF. The CDR3 coding sequence is TGTGCCAGCTCAGAAAGACTAGCGGATACGCAGTATTTT.